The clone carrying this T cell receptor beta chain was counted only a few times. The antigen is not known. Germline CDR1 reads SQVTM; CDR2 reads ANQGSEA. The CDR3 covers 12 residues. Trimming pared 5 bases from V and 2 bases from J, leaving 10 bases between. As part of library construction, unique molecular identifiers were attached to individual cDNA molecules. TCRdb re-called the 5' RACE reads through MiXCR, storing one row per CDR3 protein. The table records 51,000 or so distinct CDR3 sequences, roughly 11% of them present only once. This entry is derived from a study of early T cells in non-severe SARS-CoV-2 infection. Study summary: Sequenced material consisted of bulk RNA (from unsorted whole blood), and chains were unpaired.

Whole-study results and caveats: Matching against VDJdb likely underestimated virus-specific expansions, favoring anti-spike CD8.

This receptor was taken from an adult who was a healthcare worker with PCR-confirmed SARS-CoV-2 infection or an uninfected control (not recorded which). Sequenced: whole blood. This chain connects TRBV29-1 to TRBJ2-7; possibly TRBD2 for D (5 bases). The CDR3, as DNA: TGCAGCGTTTCCGGACTTGCCTACGAGCAGTACTTC. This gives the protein CSVSGLAYEQYF.